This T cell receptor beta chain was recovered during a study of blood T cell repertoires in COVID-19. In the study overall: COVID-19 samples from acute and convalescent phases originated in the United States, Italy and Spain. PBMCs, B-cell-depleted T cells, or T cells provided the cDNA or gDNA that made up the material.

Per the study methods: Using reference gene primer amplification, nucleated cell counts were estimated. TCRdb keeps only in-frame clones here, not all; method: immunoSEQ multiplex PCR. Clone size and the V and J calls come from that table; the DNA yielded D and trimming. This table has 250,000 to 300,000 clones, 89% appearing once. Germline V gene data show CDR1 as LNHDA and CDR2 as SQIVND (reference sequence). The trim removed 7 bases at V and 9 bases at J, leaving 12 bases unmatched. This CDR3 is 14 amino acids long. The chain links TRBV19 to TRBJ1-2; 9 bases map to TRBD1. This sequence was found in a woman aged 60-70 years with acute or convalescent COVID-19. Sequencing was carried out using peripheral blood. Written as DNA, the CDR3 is TGTGCCAGTACCCTGGGACAGGGCCTTCAAAGCTACACCTTC. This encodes CASTLGQGLQSYTF.